In its sample, the clone carrying this T cell receptor beta chain was seen once. Its antigen is not identified. Trimming pared 0 bases from V and 8 bases from J, leaving 8 bases between. The CDR3 has 14 amino acids. Looked up from germline, CDR1 is LGHNA and CDR2 is YNFKEQ. This specimen belongs to a study of metastatic and nonmetastatic thyroid tumors. About the research overall: Comparative analysis of repertoires was undertaken across blood and tumor or nodule tissue obtained from malignant and benign thyroid patients.

Among the patients, none had received any treatment before thyroid surgery. General study findings and limits: In blood and tumor, TCR beta diversity was reportedly significantly higher in malignant thyroid tumors than in benign nodules.

Authors' methods: A distant-metastasis classifier for papillary thyroid cancer was built using CDR3 differences across clinicopathological groups. MiXCR re-clonotyped the PCR reads for TCRdb. The V and J calls, along with clone size, are taken from TCRdb and not from the paper's own processing. The sample shows approximately 41,000 clones, 20% to 25% of them seen only once. Sequences were obtained from tumor tissue. This chain connects TRBV4-2 to TRBJ1-6; tentatively, D is TRBD1 (5 bases). This clonotype was sampled from a female donor with papillary thyroid cancer or a benign thyroid nodule (not recorded which). Some clones in this sample may be carry-over from other donors' samples. The CDR3 DNA sequence: TGTGCCAGCAGCCAAGACAGGGAGTATTCACCCCTCCACTTT. Amino acid sequence: CASSQDREYSPLHF.